A single sample is the source of the 8 T cell receptor beta chains below, sequenced in a study of T cell repertoires in cytomegalovirus infection. Antigens for these TCRs are unknown. MiXCR, applied by TCRdb to the reads, yields one record per CDR3 protein. The sample includes about 69,000 distinct CDR3 sequences, more than 25% of them seen just once. The source was CD8+ T cells from cultured PBMCs, collected from culture after CMV antigen stimulation. The receptors were sampled from a human donor in good health (CMV status not recorded). Some clones in this sample may be carry-over from other donors' samples.

This clonotype was recorded at least ten times. The chain couples TRBV7-2 to TRBJ2-7; D remains ambiguous. V was shortened by 5 bases and J by 6 bases, with 11 bases between the two germline ends. This CDR3 has 12 residues. Germline V CDR1 and CDR2: SGHTA, FQGNSA. DNA for the CDR3: TGTGCCAGCAGCCCCCACTCCGTCGAGCAGTACTTC. Amino acid sequence: CASSPHSVEQYF.

In its sample, this clonotype was seen a few times. This chain uses TRBV11-2 with TRBJ2-1, with 14 bases identical to TRBD2. Germline V CDR1 and CDR2: SGHAT, FQNNGV. The V gene end was trimmed by 2 bases and the J gene end by 9 bases; junction bases not matched to a gene: 12. This CDR3 spans 18 amino acids. In nucleotides, the CDR3 is TGTGCCAGCAGCTTATACCCAGGGACTAGCGGGAGTAGGGGTGAGCAGTTCTTC. It yields the protein CASSLYPGTSGSRGEQFF.

This clonotype occurred many times. CDR3 sequence reads: CASREPGAGYTF. Written as DNA, the CDR3 is TGTGCCAGCAGGGAGCCGGGGGCTGGCTACACCTTC. This chain joins TRBV12-3 or TRBV12-4 and TRBJ1-2; a possible D gene is TRBD1 (6 bases). The CDR3 extends over 12 amino acids. With 6 bases removed from V and 7 bases from J, the gap between germline ends came to 12 bases.

This chain connects TRBV7-9 to TRBJ2-1, with D unclear. The CDR3 is made up of 12 amino acids. The germline V and J ends were trimmed by 2 bases and 6 bases, with 5 bases remaining between them. The germline CDR1 and CDR2 sequences are SEHNR and FQNEAQ (reference sequence). The CDR3 nucleotides are TGTGCCAGCAGCTTAATGTTCAATGAGCAGTTCTTC. This gives the protein CASSLMFNEQFF.

This clonotype was observed a few times. This chain uses TRBV12-3 or TRBV12-4 with TRBJ2-3; possible D gene TRBD2, 6 bases. V dropped 6 bases and J dropped 2 bases, with 15 bases sitting between them. The CDR3 runs to 15 residues. The CDR3 loop reads CASSPRGGDTDTQYF. CDR3 nucleotides: TGTGCCAGCAGCCCCCGAGGAGGGGACACAGATACGCAGTATTTT.

This clonotype occurred many times. The gene calls are TRBV19 and TRBJ2-1; tentatively, D is TRBD2 (6 bases). Germline V gives CDR1 LNHDA, CDR2 SQIVND (reference sequence). This CDR3 has 15 residues. Deletions cut 4 bases from V and 0 bases from J, with 10 bases between. CDR3 in amino acids: CASSTGRDSYNEQFF. The CDR3 DNA reads as TGTGCCAGTAGTACGGGGCGGGACTCCTACAATGAGCAGTTCTTC.

This clonotype turned up a few times. V gene TRBV27 combines with J gene TRBJ2-1; D is uncertain. Germline CDR1 and CDR2: MNHEY and SMNVEV (reference sequence). Trimming shortened V by 7 bases and J by 5 bases, and 12 bases separated the two germline ends. This CDR3 has 13 residues. The CDR3 loop is CASTLGRNNEQFF. CDR3 in DNA: TGTGCCAGCACCTTGGGCCGAAACAATGAGCAGTTCTTC.

The rearrangement links TRBV20-1 to TRBJ1-1; no clear D gene. The V end was cut by 4 bases, the J end by 8 bases, with 8 bases between. Germline lookup yields CDR1 DFQATT and CDR2 SNEGSKA (reference sequence). The CDR3 length is 10 residues. The CDR3 here is CSANGREAFF. CDR3 nucleotides: TGCAGTGCTAATGGCAGGGAAGCTTTCTTT.